Each of the 28 T cell receptor beta chains below was sequenced from the same sample in a study of tumor-infiltrating lymphocytes in primary liver carcinoma (dated by TCRdb to about 2017). These reads were obtained on an Illumina HiSeq 2500. TCRbeta-specific cDNA was reverse-transcribed from 500 ng total RNA using a constant-region primer and ProtoScript II reverse transcriptase. The TCRbeta libraries were prepared through three rounds of nested multiplex PCR following a slightly modified ARM-PCR procedure. Multiplex TRBV1-TRBV30 forward primers and a Cbeta reverse primer were used in the first two PCR rounds, each of which was run for approximately 11 cycles. The public reads were quality trimmed at Q25 with fastp and then assembled into clones with MiXCR by TCRdb, keeping productive beta chains. All rows with the same CDR3 protein become a single entry with the most common DNA and genes. The sample table holds fewer than 85,000 distinct CDR3 sequences, of which approximately 69% were seen once. The top ten clones comprise roughly 28% of the sample.

Without any cell sorting, total RNA and DNA were extracted together from roughly 20-30 mg of bulk tissue using the AllPrep DNA/RNA mini kit. The specimen was tumor-adjacent normal liver tissue. The origin of the receptors is a man between 35 and 55 years old with primary liver carcinoma and hepatitis B virus infection.

Turning to this clonotype: A read error is possible here, since a much larger clone lies one base away. V gene TRBV5-1 combines with J gene TRBJ2-3, with 8 nucleotides matching TRBD2. Germline CDR1 is SGHRS and CDR2 is YFSETQ. The CDR3 covers 16 residues. The CDR3 DNA sequence: TGCGCCAGCAGCTTGGCGAGCGGGAGTGGTACAGATATGCAGTATTTT. It codes for CASSLASGSGTDMQYF. Full variable domain (rest looked up from reference TRBV5-1 and TRBJ2-3): KAGVTQTPRYLIKTRGQQVTLSCSPISGHRSVSWYQQTPGQGLQFLFEYFSETQRNKGNFPGRFSGRQFSNSRSEMNVSTLELGDSALYLCASSLASGSGTDMQYFGPGTRLTVL.

The table lists this clonotype with a count of one. The V and J genes are TRBV4-1 and TRBJ2-4, with D possibly being TRBD2 (6 bases). The CDR3 sequence is 18 residues long. With 0 bases removed from V and 3 bases from J, the gap between germline ends came to 18 bases. Germline V gene data show CDR1 as MGHRA and CDR2 as YSYEKL. The CDR3 region is CASSQEKLRDSGKNIQYF. CDR3 DNA: TGCGCCAGCAGCCAAGAAAAGTTGCGGGATTCGGGCAAAAACATTCAGTACTTC.

Note on this clonotype: One junction end does not reproduce the germline sequence, and a read error may be involved. The chain carries TRBV5-5 and TRBJ2-1; the D gene is possibly TRBD1 (6 bases). From germline, CDR1 is SGHKS and CDR2 YYEKEE (reference sequence). The CDR3 covers 13 residues. The CDR3 region has the DNA TGTGCCAGCAGCACGGCAGGGGAGCATGAGCAGTTCTTT. This gives the protein CASSTAGEHEQFF.

With regard to this clonotype: An end of the junction differs from the germline gene, which may be a read error. This chain connects TRBV6-2 or TRBV6-3 to TRBJ2-1; D remains ambiguous. Germline V lookup: CDR1 MNHEY, CDR2 SVGEGT. The CDR3 totals 15 residues. CDR3 nucleotide sequence: TGTGCGAGCAGTAGTCTTAGGGAAGACATAAATGAGCAGTTCTTC. It yields the protein CASSSLREDINEQFF.

Comments on this clonotype: In this CDR3 the conserved last residue, phenylalanine or tryptophan, is missing, so a read error is likely. The chain combines TRBV5-1 with TRBJ2-1; 9 bases agree with TRBD2. Looked up from germline, CDR1 is SGHRS and CDR2 is YFSETQ. This CDR3 is built from 17 residues. V shed 3 bases and J 1 base; nucleotides not matched to a gene: 8. The CDR3 bases are TGCGCCAGCAGCTCGGGAGTAGCGGGAGTATCCTACAATGAGCAGTTCTCC. The encoded protein is CASSSGVAGVSYNEQFS.

This clonotype was picked up one time. One end of the junction does not line up with germline, which may come from a read error. The V and J genes are TRBV5-4 and TRBJ2-7; 7 nucleotides align to TRBD2. Germline values: CDR1 SGHNT, CDR2 YYREEE (reference sequence). The CDR3 has 15 amino acids. The chain's CDR3 is CASSLDRGSPYDQYF. Written as DNA, the CDR3 is TGTGCCAGTAGCTTGGATCGCGGGAGCCCCTACGATCAGTACTTC.

This clonotype occurred once. Mismatch with germline at one junction end may stem from a read error. The chain links TRBV14 to TRBJ1-6; D is possibly TRBD1 (6 bases). The germline V gene has CDR1 SGHDN and CDR2 FVKESK. The CDR3 has 14 residues. The CDR3 nucleotides are TGTGCAAGCAGCCACCCAGGGGAAAATTCACCCCTCCACTTT. Translation gives CASSHPGENSPLHF.

In its sample, this clonotype was seen a few times. The chain is built from TRBV28 and TRBJ1-3; D remains ambiguous. The germline V gene has CDR1 MDHEN and CDR2 SYDVKM. The CDR3 runs to 19 residues. V was cut by 3 bases and J by 0 bases, with 21 bases left in between. CDR3 sequence (DNA): TGTGCCAGCAGTTTTCTTTTGTGGGGAGGATCGGGCTCTGGAAACACCATATATTTT. Amino acids: CASSFLLWGGSGSGNTIYF.

A word on this clonotype: Without the conserved terminal phenylalanine or tryptophan, this CDR3 likely stems from a read error. This chain links TRBV7-8 with TRBJ2-1; TRBD2 agrees at 8 bases. The germline gives CDR1 SGHVS, CDR2 FQNEAQ. Unmatched junction bases numbered 15, after V lost 6 bases and J lost 2 bases. The CDR3 consists of 18 residues. The CDR3 bases are TGTGCCAGCAGATCCTTGGGAGGTAACGGGAGGGCCTACAATGAGCAGTTCCTC. Translating it yields CASRSLGGNGRAYNEQFL.

In regard to this clonotype: The conserved final phenylalanine or tryptophan is absent from the CDR3, which likely points to a read error. The V call is TRBV29-1, the J call TRBJ2-3; 11 positions match TRBD1. Germline-derived CDR1 and CDR2 are SQVTM and ANQGSEA. The CDR3 length is 18 residues. The V segment lost 3 bases and the J segment 2 bases; nucleotides outside the gene matches: 13. DNA of the CDR3: TGCAGCGTTGAGGGACAGGGGGTGATTCACCATTCCACAGATACGCAGTATCTT. Translating it yields CSVEGQGVIHHSTDTQYL.

A single count supports this clonotype. A much larger clone lies one base from this, so it may be a read error. In DNA form, the CDR3 reads TGCGCCAGCAGCCAAGCGTGGACAGGGGGTCCGGGCCCTGGAAACACCATATATTTT. Translating it yields CASSQAWTGGPGPGNTIYF. The chain carries TRBV4-1 and TRBJ1-3; 10 nucleotides align to TRBD1. V lost 1 base, J lost 2 bases, and 11 bases stayed unmatched. Germline loops: CDR1 MGHRA, CDR2 YSYEKL. This CDR3 has 19 amino acids.

This clonotype has more than one count but fewer than ten. This chain uses TRBV5-6 with TRBJ1-2; a weak D match, TRBD1 (5 bases). CDR3 size: 14 residues. Germline CDR1 reads SGHDT; CDR2 reads YYEEEE. V lost 4 bases, J lost 6 bases, and 16 bases lay in between. For the CDR3, the DNA is TGTGCCAGCAGCGGCCGGGACGTCGAGCATGGCTACACCTTC. It yields the protein CASSGRDVEHGYTF.

This clonotype has only one observation. One end of the junction varies from germline; a read error may be responsible. This sequence joins TRBV4-1 and TRBJ2-7, with D hard to call. The CDR3 consists of 14 residues. Germline loops: CDR1 MGHRA, CDR2 YSYEKL. This chain's CDR3 is CVSSQAGSVGEQYF. The CDR3 nucleotides are TGCGTCAGCAGCCAAGCCGGATCCGTTGGGGAGCAGTACTTC.

The rearrangement links TRBV6-5 to TRBJ2-7; 7 bases line up with TRBD1. With V trimmed by 8 bases and J by 2 bases, 9 bases remained unmatched. The CDR3 length is 14 residues. CDR1 is MNHEY and CDR2 is SVGAGI in the germline V gene. The CDR3 DNA reads TGTGCCAGCGCTCAATGGGGGACAGCCTACGAGCAGTACTTC. Protein sequence: CASAQWGTAYEQYF.

This clonotype was counted a few times. A much larger clone lies one base from this, so it may be a read error. The V call is TRBV10-2, the J call TRBJ1-5, with 9 bases matching TRBD1. Germline V CDR1 and CDR2: WSHSY, SAAADI. CDR3 size: 16 residues. DNA for the CDR3: TGCGCCAGCAGTGAGTCACAGGGGGCCTACAATCAGCCCCTGCATTTT. As protein: CASSESQGAYNQPLHF.

Remarks on this clonotype: Mismatch with germline at one junction end may stem from a read error. The chain couples TRBV11-1 to TRBJ2-1, with D perhaps matching TRBD1 or TRBD2 (5 bases each). This CDR3 contains 15 residues. Germline V CDR1 and CDR2: SGHAT, FQDESV (reference sequence). In DNA, the CDR3 is TGTGCCGGCAGGGAGAGGACAATCCTCTCCAGTGAGCAGTTCTTC. This gives the protein CAGRERTILSSEQFF.

In regard to this clonotype: Since a much larger clone is just one base distant, this may be a read error. The chain couples TRBV11-1 to TRBJ2-4; 10 nucleotides align to TRBD2. Germline V gene data show CDR1 as SGHAT and CDR2 as FQDESV (reference sequence). Trimming took 3 bases from V and 16 from J; bases not matched to a gene: 21. CDR3 length: 17 residues. CDR3: CASSFPGTSVTKTIRYF. CDR3 DNA sequence: TGTGCCAGCAGCTTTCCCGGGACTAGCGTGACCAAAACCATTCGTTACTTC. Supplemented by reference TRBV11-1 and TRBJ2-4, the full variable domain reads EAEVAQSPRYKITEKSQAVAFWCDPISGHATLYWYRQILGQGPELLVQFQDESVVDDSQLPKDRFSAERLKGVDSTLKIQPAELGDSAMYLCASSFPGTSVTKTIRYFGAGTRLSVL.

With regard to this clonotype: The missing conserved phenylalanine or tryptophan at the end of this CDR3 makes a read error likely. The chain employs TRBV11-2 and TRBJ2-1; D is unresolved. This CDR3 contains 14 residues. Per germline, CDR1 SGHAT and CDR2 FQNNGV. The V gene lost 5 bases and the J gene lost 9 bases, with 17 bases spanning the gap. Written as DNA, the CDR3 is TGTGCCAGCAGCGTATACCGGCTAGTTGGTGAGCAGTTCTTA. Protein: CASSVYRLVGEQFL.

Details on this clonotype: An end of the junction differs from the germline gene, which may be a read error. V is TRBV14 and J is TRBJ2-1; D call uncertain. The CDR3 sequence is 15 residues long. Germline CDR1 is SGHDN and CDR2 is FVKESK. The CDR3 sequence is CASSQDARLYNDQFF. The CDR3 region has the DNA TGCGCCAGCAGCCAAGATGCTAGGCTTTACAATGATCAGTTCTTC.

Concerning this clonotype: Mismatch with germline at one junction end may stem from a read error. The rearrangement joins TRBV5-4 to TRBJ2-3; D gene unclear. The CDR3 extends over 11 amino acids. Germline CDR1 and CDR2: SGHNT and YYREEE (reference sequence). CDR3 in amino acids: CTSSWRDTQYF. For the CDR3, the DNA is TGTACCAGCTCGTGGCGGGATACGCAGTATTTT.

Concerning this clonotype itself: The junction shows a germline mismatch at one end, possibly a read error. The genes are TRBV4-2 and TRBJ2-7; 9 bases align to TRBD2. CDR1 is LGHNA and CDR2 is YNFKEQ in the germline V gene. The CDR3 is 16 residues long. The CDR3 DNA reads TGTGCCAACAGCCAAGCACCTAGCGGGGTTTCCTACGAGCAGTACTTC. Translation: CANSQAPSGVSYEQYF.

Points on this clonotype: Its ends do not fully match the called genes, so a read error is possible. V gene TRBV7-9 combines with J gene TRBJ2-3; a weak D match, TRBD1 (6 bases). Germline V gives CDR1 SEHNR, CDR2 FQNEAQ (reference sequence). The CDR3 is 16 amino acids. The CDR3 DNA follows: TGTGCCAGCAACTTAGATGGCAGGGGAGACACAGATACGCAGTATTTT. It specifies CASNLDGRGDTDTQYF.

V and J are TRBV6-2 or TRBV6-3 and TRBJ1-5; no firm D call. This CDR3 comprises 14 residues. Between the trimmed V and J ends, which lost 0 bases and 7 bases, there was a span of 10 bases. CDR1 is MNHEY, CDR2 SVGEGT, per germline. The CDR3 here is CASSYSVERQPQHF. CDR3 coding DNA: TGTGCCAGCAGTTACTCGGTAGAACGGCAGCCCCAGCATTTT.

A note on this clonotype: Here the CDR3 omits its conserved ending phenylalanine or tryptophan, so a read error is the likely source. J is TRBJ2-3 and V is TRBV29-1, with 16 bases aligning to TRBD2. The CDR3 is 16 residues long. The germline CDR1 and CDR2 sequences are SQVTM and ANQGSEA. Germline trimming cut 7 bases from V and 6 bases from J; bases unmatched to any gene: 10. CDR3 protein: CSAPGTSGRVIDTQYC. DNA of the CDR3: TGCAGCGCACCCGGGACTAGCGGGAGGGTTATCGATACGCAGTATTGT.

DNA for the CDR3: TGTGCCAGCAGGTGGCTAGCGGTAGAGGGAAATGAGCAGTTCTTC. Translated: CASRWLAVEGNEQFF. This chain joins TRBV6-5 and TRBJ2-1; 7 bases fit TRBD2. In germline, CDR1 is MNHEY, CDR2 SVGAGI. This CDR3 has 15 amino acids. Trimming removed 6 bases from V and 7 bases from J; junction bases left unmatched: 12.

Comment on this clonotype: A much more abundant neighbour one base away suggests this may be a read error. The genes are TRBV24-1 and TRBJ2-3; TRBD2 matches at 8 bases. There are 15 residues in the CDR3. Germline CDR1 reads KGHDR; CDR2 reads SFDVKD. For the CDR3, the DNA is TGTGCCACCAGTGATTTAGCGGGAGACACAGATACGCGGTATTTT. Protein sequence: CATSDLAGDTDTRYF.

On this clonotype itself: One end of the junction is discordant with germline, which a read error may explain. This chain links TRBV10-2 with TRBJ2-3, with 8 bases lining up with TRBD1. The CDR3 runs 15 residues. The germline gives CDR1 WSHSY, CDR2 SAAADI. The CDR3 nucleotides read TGCACCAGCAGTGGTCAGGGGGCCCCACAAGATAAGCAGTATTTT. Translation gives CTSSGQGAPQDKQYF.

Note on this clonotype: One end of the junction fails to match germline, which may point to a read error. The chain joins TRBV10-3 to TRBJ1-5; D unclear. The CDR3 sequence is 14 residues long. Germline CDR1 is ENHRY and CDR2 is SYGVKD. This chain's CDR3 is CANSEGTGNQPQHF. CDR3 in DNA: TGTGCCAACAGTGAGGGTACTGGTAATCAGCCCCAGCATTTT.